This TCR beta chain came from a study of cytomegalovirus exposure and HLA in healthy donors. Notes on the study in general: Most likely, a cluster of highly shared sequence variants arose as a sequencing artifact. Common viral pathogens seemed, in a later analysis, to connect with several of the most significant clusters.

With 4 bases removed from V and 2 bases from J, the gap between germline ends came to 24 bases. This CDR3 has 18 amino acids. CDR1 and CDR2 from the germline V gene are SGHTA and FQGNSA. Of note for this clone: Antigen specificity is unknown.

Likely unrecorded immune exposures existed in these nominally healthy donors. The PCR contained 60 Vbeta and 13 Jbeta primers. Clones were read by immunoSEQ multiplex PCR, and TCRdb kept only the in-frame ones, dropping some. The sample consists of some 250,000 clones, about 81% of them appearing once. Material for sequencing was PBMCs. The V call is TRBV7-2, the J call TRBJ2-7; D perhaps matches TRBD2 (7 bases). The source of this sequence is a woman aged 40 to 50 in good health and CMV-seropositive. As DNA, the CDR3 is TGTGCCAGCAGCTACTTAACAGGGAGGGGGACTCCTACCTACGAGCAGTACTTC. Its protein product is CASSYLTGRGTPTYEQYF.